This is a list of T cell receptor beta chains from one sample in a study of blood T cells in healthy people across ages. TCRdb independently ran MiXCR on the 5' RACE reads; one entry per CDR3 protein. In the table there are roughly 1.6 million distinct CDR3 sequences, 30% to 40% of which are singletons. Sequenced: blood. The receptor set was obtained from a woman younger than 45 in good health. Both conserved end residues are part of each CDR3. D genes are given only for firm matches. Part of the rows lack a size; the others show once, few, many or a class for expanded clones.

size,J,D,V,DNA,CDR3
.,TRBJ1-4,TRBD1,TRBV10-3,TGTGCCATCAGTACAGGGGGAGTCGATGAAAAACTGTTTTTT,CAISTGGVDEKLFF
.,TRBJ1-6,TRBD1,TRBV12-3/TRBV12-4,TGTGCCAGCAGACGGACAGGGGGTTTTTCACCCCTCCACTTT,CASRRTGGFSPLHF
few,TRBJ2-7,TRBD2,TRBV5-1,TGCGCCAGCATGTGGACAAGCGGGAGCTCCTACGAGCAGTACTTC,CASMWTSGSSYEQYF
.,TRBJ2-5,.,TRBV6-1,TGTGCCAGCAAACAGGGACGGAGTTTTGGAGAGACCCAGTACTTC,CASKQGRSFGETQYF
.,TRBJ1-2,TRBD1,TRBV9,TGTGCCAGCAGCGCCAGGGACAGTTCATACTATGGCTGCACCTTC,CASSARDSSYYGCTF
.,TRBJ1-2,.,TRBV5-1,TGCGCCAGCAGCTTGGAAGGTTCGGGGTATAGCTACACCTTC,CASSLEGSGYSYTF
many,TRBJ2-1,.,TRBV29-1,TGCAGCGTTGAAAGCGTCCGTGCAAACAATGAGCAGTTCTTC,CSVESVRANNEQFF
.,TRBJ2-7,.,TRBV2,TGTGCCAGCCTCACGGACGGGCTCCGTCGTGAGCAGTACTTC,CASLTDGLRREQYF
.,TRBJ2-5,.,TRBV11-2,TGTGCCAGCAGCGCCAATGGGGGGGCAGAGACCCAGTACTTC,CASSANGGAETQYF
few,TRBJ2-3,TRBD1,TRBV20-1,TGCAGTGCACGGGACAGGGGCCCTATCACGATCACAGATACGCAGTATTTT,CSARDRGPITITDTQYF
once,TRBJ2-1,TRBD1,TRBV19,TGTGCCAGTAATATTGGGACAGGGGGCCCCTACAATGAGCAGTTCTTC,CASNIGTGGPYNEQFF
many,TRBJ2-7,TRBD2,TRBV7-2,TGTGCCAGCAGCTTAGTCGGCGGGGGGGCTCAACCTTACGAGCAGTACTTC,CASSLVGGGAQPYEQYF
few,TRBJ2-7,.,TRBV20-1,TGCAGTGCTAAGGGGCTGGCTAGGGTCTACGAGCAGTACTTC,CSAKGLARVYEQYF
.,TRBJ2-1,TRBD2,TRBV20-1,TGCAGTGCTAGATCGACTAGCGGGAGCTACAATGAGCAGTTCTTC,CSARSTSGSYNEQFF
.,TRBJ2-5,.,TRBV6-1,TGTGCCAGCAGTGAAGTAAGGCGGGAGACCCAGTACTTC,CASSEVRRETQYF
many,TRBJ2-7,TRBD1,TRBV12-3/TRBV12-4,TGTGCCAGCAGTTTCGCAGGGGGCGAGCAGTACTTC,CASSFAGGEQYF
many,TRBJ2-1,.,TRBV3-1,TGTGCCAGCAGTAAAGCAAGGAATGAGCAGTTCTTC,CASSKARNEQFF
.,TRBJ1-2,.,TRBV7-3,TGTGCCAGCAGCTTAGGGCCATACAGGGAAAGGGACTATGGCTACACCTTC,CASSLGPYRERDYGYTF
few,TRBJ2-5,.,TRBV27,TGTGCCAGCAGTCCCATGTACCAAGAGACCCAGTACTTC,CASSPMYQETQYF
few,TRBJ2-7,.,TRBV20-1,TGCAGTGCTAGAGATCGGCAGGCCTCGGTTTGGGACGAGCAGTACTTC,CSARDRQASVWDEQYF
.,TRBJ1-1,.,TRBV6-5,TGTGCCAGCAGCCTTAGGGGACGGGCAGCTTTCTTT,CASSLRGRAAFF
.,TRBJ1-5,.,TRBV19,TGTGCCAGTAGTATTTTGAATACACACTCCAATCAGCCCCAGCATTTT,CASSILNTHSNQPQHF
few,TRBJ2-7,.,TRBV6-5,TGTGCCAGCAAGGCCCTTTCCGGGACTTCTCCCTACGAGCAGTACTTC,CASKALSGTSPYEQYF
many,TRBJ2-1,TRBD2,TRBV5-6,TGTGCCAGCAGCTCAGCGGGGGGAACCTACAATGAGCAGTTCTTC,CASSSAGGTYNEQFF
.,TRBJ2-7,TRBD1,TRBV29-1,TGCAGCGTTGGAGGACAGGGGGTCTCCTACGAGCAGTACTTC,CSVGGQGVSYEQYF
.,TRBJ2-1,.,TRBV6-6,TGTGCCAGCGGCCGGGACCGACTCCTGAATGAGCAGTTCTTC,CASGRDRLLNEQFF
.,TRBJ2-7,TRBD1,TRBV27,TGTGCCAGCAGTCAAAGACAGGGATGGTACGAGCAGTACTTC,CASSQRQGWYEQYF
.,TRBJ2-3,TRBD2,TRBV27,TGTGCCAGCAGTGGACCGGGACTATTCACAGATACGCAGTATTTT,CASSGPGLFTDTQYF
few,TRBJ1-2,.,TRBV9,TGTGCCAGCAGCGTAGGAATCAATACTATGACAGCCGCCAACTATGGCTACACCTTC,CASSVGINTMTAANYGYTF
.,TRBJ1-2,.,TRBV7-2,TGTGCCAGCAGCTTGGGGGCCGATAGCTATGGCTACACCTTC,CASSLGADSYGYTF
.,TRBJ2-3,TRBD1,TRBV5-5,TGTGCCAGCAGCTCGACCTGGACAGGGAGTACAGATACGCAGTATTTT,CASSSTWTGSTDTQYF
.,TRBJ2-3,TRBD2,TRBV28,TGTGCCAGCAGACCGAGCGGGGGAAGAGATACGCAGTATTTT,CASRPSGGRDTQYF
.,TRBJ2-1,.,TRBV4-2,TGTGCCAGCAGCCAAGGTGGGGGGGGCCGGTACAATGAGCAGTTCTTC,CASSQGGGGRYNEQFF
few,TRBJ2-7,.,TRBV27,TGTGCCAGCAGTTTAAGGGGTACTAGGGGGGAGCAGTACTTC,CASSLRGTRGEQYF
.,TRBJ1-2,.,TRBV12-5,TGTGCTAGTGGTTTGGCAGCCTATGGCTACACCTTC,CASGLAAYGYTF
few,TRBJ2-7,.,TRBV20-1,TGCAGTGCTAGAGATCACGGTAGCCCGTCAATAATTCCCGAGCAGTACTTC,CSARDHGSPSIIPEQYF
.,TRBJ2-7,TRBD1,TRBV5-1,TGCGCCAGCAGCACAGGGGGCGTCAAGGGCGAGCAGTACTTC,CASSTGGVKGEQYF
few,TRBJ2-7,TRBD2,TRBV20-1,TGCAGTGCTTCCGGGACTAGCGGGCCTCTCAGCTCCTACGAGCAGTACTTC,CSASGTSGPLSSYEQYF
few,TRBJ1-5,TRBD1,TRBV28,TGTGCCAGCAGTTTAATTCCCAGGGGGCTTGGGAATCAGCCCCAGCATTTT,CASSLIPRGLGNQPQHF
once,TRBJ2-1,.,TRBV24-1,TGTGCCACCAGTGATCCCTCTGGAGATTTTAATGAGCAGTTCTTC,CATSDPSGDFNEQFF
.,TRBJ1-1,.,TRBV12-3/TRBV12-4,TGTGCCAGCAGTTTCGGAGACAGCACAAACACTGAAGCTTTCTTT,CASSFGDSTNTEAFF
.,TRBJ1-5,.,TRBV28,TGTGCCAGCACTTCGCGTACGCAGCCCCAGCATTTT,CASTSRTQPQHF
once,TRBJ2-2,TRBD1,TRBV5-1,TGCGCCAGCAGCCGGGACAGCCAGACCGGGGAGCTGTTTTTT,CASSRDSQTGELFF
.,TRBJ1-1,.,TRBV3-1,TGTGCCAGCAGCCAAGTCGTGGGGCTGAACACTGAAGCTTTCTTT,CASSQVVGLNTEAFF
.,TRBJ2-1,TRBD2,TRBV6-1,TGTGCCAGCAGTGTCTCTCGGGGACTAGCGGCGAATGAGCAGTTCTTC,CASSVSRGLAANEQFF
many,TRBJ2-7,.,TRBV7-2,TGTGCCAGCAGCTTCGCGGGTAGCGAGCAGTACTTC,CASSFAGSEQYF
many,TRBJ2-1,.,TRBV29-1,TGCAGCGTTGGTCGGGAGCTTAGTGAGCAGTTCTTC,CSVGRELSEQFF
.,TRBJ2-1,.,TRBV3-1,TGTGCCAGCAGCCAACAGACTCCCGAGCAGTTCTTC,CASSQQTPEQFF
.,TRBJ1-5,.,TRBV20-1,TGCAGTGCCGCATCAGGGCTTAGCAATCAGCCCCAGCATTTT,CSAASGLSNQPQHF
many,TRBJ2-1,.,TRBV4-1,TGCGCCAGCAGCCAAGTACAGGGTAGAAGGAGTGAGCAGTTCTTC,CASSQVQGRRSEQFF
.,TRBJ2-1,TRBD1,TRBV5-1,TGCGCCAGCAGCCCACCGGGACAGAGCTCCTACAATGAGCAGTTCTTC,CASSPPGQSSYNEQFF
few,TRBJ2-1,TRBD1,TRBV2,TGTGCCAGCAGTGGGGGGGACAGGGGTCCCTACAATGAGCAGTTCTTC,CASSGGDRGPYNEQFF
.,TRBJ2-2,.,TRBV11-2,TGTGCCAGCAGCTCGACCCCGGCCGCCGGGGAGCTGTTTTTT,CASSSTPAAGELFF